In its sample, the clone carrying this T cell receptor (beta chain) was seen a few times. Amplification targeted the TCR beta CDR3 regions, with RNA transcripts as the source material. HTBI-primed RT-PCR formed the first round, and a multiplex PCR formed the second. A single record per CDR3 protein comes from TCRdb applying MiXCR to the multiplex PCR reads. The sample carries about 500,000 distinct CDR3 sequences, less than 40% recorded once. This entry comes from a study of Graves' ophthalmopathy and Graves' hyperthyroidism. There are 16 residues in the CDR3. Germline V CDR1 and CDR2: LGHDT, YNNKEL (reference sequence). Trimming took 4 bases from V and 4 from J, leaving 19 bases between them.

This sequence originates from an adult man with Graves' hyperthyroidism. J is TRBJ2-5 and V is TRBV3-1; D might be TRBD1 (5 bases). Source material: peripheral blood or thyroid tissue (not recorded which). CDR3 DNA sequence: TGTGCCAGCAGCCTTGCCGGACATCAAATCGGAGAGACCCAGTACTTC. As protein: CASSLAGHQIGETQYF.